This TCR beta chain emerged from a study of control samples from healthy donors and cancer patients. V was clipped by 8 bases and J by 0 bases; unmatched bases: 6. The length of the CDR3 is 15 residues. From germline, CDR1 is SGHTA and CDR2 FQGNSA. TCRdb's copy holds only in-frame clones and misses some; the assay was immunoSEQ multiplex PCR. The sample carries fewer than 25,000 clones, around 83% recorded once. The TCR sequence derives from a man in his 60s with head and neck cancer. The chain is built from TRBV7-2 and TRBJ2-3; 9 bases are shared with TRBD2. Sequencing was performed on PBMCs. Here the CDR3 reads CASSPGLASTDTQYF. Here the CDR3 DNA reads TGTGCCAGCTCCCCGGGACTAGCTAGCACAGATACGCAGTATTTT.